This T cell receptor (beta chain) is from a study of identical twins. CDR1 and CDR2 (germline): WSHSY, SAAADI. The CDR3 runs 14 residues. General study results and limits: There is a chance that invariant MAIT and iNKT cells partially muddied zero-insertion analyses. In drawing conclusions, the study used cross-sectional statistical analysis and did not follow the same donors.

A remark on this clonotype: Its antigen is unknown. The junction departs from germline at one end; a sequencing error may be responsible.

TCRdb reanalysed the 5' RACE reads using MiXCR and keeps one entry per CDR3 protein. Among some 1,700,000 distinct CDR3 sequences listed, around a third were seen once. V is TRBV10-2 and J is TRBJ2-4, with D uncertain. Judging by the DNA end, TRBJ2-7 fits better; the J call may be wrong. The specimen was cord blood. This receptor was identified in a newborn girl in good health. As DNA, the CDR3 is TGCGCCGGCAGCTACATTGGTCCCACCTACGAGCAGTACTTC. Protein product: CAGSYIGPTYEQYF.